A single sample gave rise to the 23 T cell receptor beta chains below, sequenced in a study of T-cell reconstitution after alpha-beta-depleted transplantation in children. The TCRbeta library was prepared with unique molecular identifiers. TCRdb reprocessed the PCR reads via MiXCR and lists one record per CDR3 protein. The sample records 450,000 to 600,000 distinct CDR3 sequences, about 10% being singletons. Sequences were derived from PBMCs, sampled before TCRalphabeta/CD19-depleted stem cell transplant. Source of these receptors: a child aged 2-15 years with inherited bone marrow failure, due to receive a stem cell transplant.

This clonotype appeared many times. The CDR3, as DNA: TGCGCCAGCAGCGAACTAGGGCCTGAAGCTTTCTTT. It yields the protein CASSELGPEAFF. The rearrangement joins TRBV5-1 to TRBJ1-1; no clear D gene. Trimming pared 4 bases from V and 6 bases from J, leaving 10 bases between. The CDR3 loop spans 12 amino acids. Germline V lookup: CDR1 SGHRS, CDR2 YFSETQ.

This clonotype was seen at least ten times. This chain links TRBV12-3 or TRBV12-4 with TRBJ2-4, with 8 bases that match TRBD1. The trim removed 1 base at V and 6 bases at J, leaving 2 bases unmatched. The CDR3 extends over 14 amino acids. CDR3 protein: CASSLGRGRNIQYF. The CDR3 nucleotides are TGTGCCAGCAGTTTAGGCAGGGGGCGAAACATTCAGTACTTC.

There are many counts of this clonotype. The V and J genes are TRBV7-2 and TRBJ2-7; D unresolved. Germline-derived CDR1 and CDR2 are SGHTA and FQGNSA. Trimming left V 1 base short and J 3 bases short, with 7 bases between. The CDR3 covers 13 residues. CDR3 sequence reads: CASSLGWYYEQYF. The CDR3 nucleotides are TGTGCCAGCAGCTTAGGTTGGTACTACGAGCAGTACTTC.

In its sample, this clonotype was seen a few times. The gene calls are TRBV19 and TRBJ2-2, with D uncertain. The CDR3 has 19 amino acids. Trimming removed 0 bases from V and 1 base from J, with 18 bases in between. The germline CDR1 and CDR2 sequences are LNHDA and SQIVND (reference sequence). CDR3 DNA: TGTGCCAGTAGTATAGATCCGTTTTTCCCGACACTGAACACCGGGGAGCTGTTTTTT. It is translated as CASSIDPFFPTLNTGELFF.

This clonotype was observed many times. The rearrangement uses TRBV12-3 or TRBV12-4 and TRBJ1-1; D unresolved. The V gene lost 3 bases and the J gene lost 0 bases, with 14 bases spanning the gap. The CDR3 sequence is 16 residues long. The CDR3 region is CASSFGWGGMNTEAFF. DNA of the CDR3: TGTGCCAGCAGTTTCGGATGGGGAGGTATGAACACTGAAGCTTTCTTT.

The sample holds many counts of this clonotype. V gene TRBV7-9 combines with J gene TRBJ2-1, with D tentatively TRBD2 (5 bases). V was trimmed by 6 bases and J by 5 bases, leaving 17 bases between them. Germline CDR1 and CDR2: SEHNR and FQNEAQ (reference sequence). The CDR3 has 15 residues. CDR3 loop: CASRDGLGGDNEQFF. The CDR3 nucleotides are TGTGCCAGCAGGGATGGACTGGGTGGCGACAATGAGCAGTTCTTC.

This clonotype was seen a handful of times. The chain couples TRBV29-1 to TRBJ2-7; a weak D match, TRBD1 (6 bases). Germline lookup yields CDR1 SQVTM and CDR2 ANQGSEA. V was clipped by 6 bases and J by 4 bases, with 22 bases between them. The CDR3 is made up of 15 amino acids. The CDR3 region is CSVQRARGAEYEQYF. The CDR3 DNA is TGCAGCGTCCAACGAGCCAGGGGCGCGGAGTACGAGCAGTACTTC.

This clonotype was detected ten times or more. The chain has TRBV24-1 and TRBJ2-1; D uncertain. The ends were cut back, 3 bases at V and 0 bases at J, with 5 bases in the middle. Germline V CDR1 and CDR2: KGHDR, SFDVKD. The CDR3 covers 14 residues. CDR3 loop: CATSDLGSYNEQFF. The CDR3 DNA is TGTGCCACCAGTGATCTGGGCTCCTACAATGAGCAGTTCTTC.

This clonotype was seen many times. The chain combines TRBV9 with TRBJ2-5; D uncertain. V dropped 1 base and J dropped 5 bases, with 12 bases sitting between them. The CDR3 covers 14 residues. Looked up from germline, CDR1 is SGDLS and CDR2 is YYNGEE. CDR3 region: CASSVMGTRETQYF. DNA for the CDR3: TGTGCCAGCAGCGTAATGGGTACTCGTGAGACCCAGTACTTC. The full variable domain, completed using reference TRBV9 and TRBJ2-5, is DSGVTQTPKHLITATGQRVTLRCSPRSGDLSVYWYQQSLDQGLQFLIQYYNGEERAKGNILERFSAQQFPDLHSELNLSSLELGDSALYFCASSVMGTRETQYFGPGTRLLVL.

The chain joins TRBV30 to TRBJ2-1, with D unresolved. The germline gives CDR1 GTSNPN, CDR2 SVGIG (reference sequence). The CDR3 has 13 residues. Deletions cut 5 bases from V and 0 bases from J, with 8 bases between. Here the CDR3 reads CAWQSYSYNEQFF. Here the CDR3 DNA reads TGTGCCTGGCAAAGCTACTCCTACAATGAGCAGTTCTTC.

The sample holds a few counts of this clonotype. This rearrangement joins TRBV7-2 to TRBJ2-4; 9 bases align to TRBD2. This CDR3 is 17 amino acids long. The V gene's germline CDR1 is SGHTA and CDR2 FQGNSA. Trimming took 1 base from V and 1 from J; bases not matched to a gene: 5. The CDR3 here is CASSLGGSGSAKNIQYF. Here the CDR3 DNA reads TGTGCCAGCAGCTTAGGCGGTAGCGGGAGTGCCAAAAACATTCAGTACTTC.

This clonotype was found a few times. V is TRBV10-3 and J is TRBJ2-7, with D possibly called TRBD1 or TRBD2 (6 bases each). V gave up 2 bases and J gave up 4 bases, with 12 bases separating them. This CDR3 spans 14 amino acids. CDR1 is ENHRY and CDR2 is SYGVKD in the germline V gene. Here the CDR3 DNA reads TGTGCCATCAGTGAGACCCCGGGGGCTTACGAGCAGTACTTC. Amino acid sequence: CAISETPGAYEQYF.

This clonotype came up many times. V gene TRBV11-2 combines with J gene TRBJ2-3; D could derive from TRBD1 or TRBD2 (5 bases each). Per germline, CDR1 SGHAT and CDR2 FQNNGV. The CDR3 has 15 residues. Deletions cut 1 base from V and 3 bases from J, with 11 bases between. DNA for the CDR3: TGTGCCAGCAGCTTAGTTCGGGGCACTACAGATACGCAGTATTTT. Translated: CASSLVRGTTDTQYF.

This clonotype was observed many times. This sequence joins TRBV27 and TRBJ1-1; 9 bases are shared with TRBD1. The CDR3 runs 15 residues. CDR1 and CDR2 (germline): MNHEY, SMNVEV (reference sequence). J was trimmed by 8 bases and V by 2 bases; bases with no gene match: 9. The CDR3 loop reads CASSLTGTGIGEAFF. The CDR3 DNA reads as TGTGCCAGCAGTTTAACCGGGACAGGGATAGGAGAAGCTTTCTTT.

The rearrangement links TRBV4-3 to TRBJ2-6; 7 bases fit TRBD1. J lost 13 bases, V lost 0 bases, and 9 bases had no gene match. Per germline, CDR1 LGHNA and CDR2 YSLEER. The CDR3 has 15 amino acids. This CDR3 reads CASSQDLGTAGVLTF. CDR3 coding DNA: TGCGCCAGCAGCCAAGATCTGGGGACAGCAGGGGTCCTGACTTTC.

This clonotype was seen many times. The rearrangement links TRBV4-1 to TRBJ1-2; no firm D call. This CDR3 comprises 14 residues. Trimming shortened V by 1 base and J by 2 bases, and 8 bases separated the two germline ends. Germline V gives CDR1 MGHRA, CDR2 YSYEKL. CDR3 protein: CASSQAGGNYGYTF. CDR3 nucleotide sequence: TGCGCCAGCAGCCAAGCGGGCGGCAACTATGGCTACACCTTC.

There are a few counts of this clonotype. This chain connects TRBV14 to TRBJ1-2; D unclear. The CDR3 consists of 15 residues. Germline CDR1 reads SGHDN; CDR2 reads FVKESK. Between the trimmed V and J ends, which lost 4 bases and 4 bases, there was a span of 16 bases. CDR3 sequence: CASSPVGGSPYGYTF. The CDR3 DNA is TGTGCCAGCAGCCCAGTCGGAGGCAGCCCCTATGGCTACACCTTC.

This clonotype has only one observation. This chain connects TRBV6-5 to TRBJ2-1; 7 bases are shared with TRBD1. Germline CDR1 and CDR2: MNHEY and SVGAGI. CDR3 length: 16 amino acids. The junction had 7 bases not matched to a gene; V was cut back by 4 bases and J by 1 base. CDR3 protein: CASSSYRGRSYNEQFF. DNA for the CDR3: TGTGCCAGCAGTTCGTACAGGGGACGGTCCTACAATGAGCAGTTCTTC.

The gene calls are TRBV5-5 and TRBJ1-5; no firm D call. Trimming stripped 0 bases from V and 0 bases from J, with 13 bases between. CDR1 is SGHKS, CDR2 YYEKEE, per germline (reference sequence). CDR3 length: 17 residues. The CDR3 bases are TGTGCCAGCAGCTTGGCGATTGGGCGGGATAGCAATCAGCCCCAGCATTTT. Residues: CASSLAIGRDSNQPQHF.

In its sample, this clonotype was seen many times. This chain joins TRBV5-1 and TRBJ2-5, with 10 nucleotides matching TRBD2. Germline V CDR1 and CDR2: SGHRS, YFSETQ. The CDR3 contains 15 residues. With 3 bases clipped from V and 2 bases from J, the junction kept 4 bases outside the gene matches. The CDR3 nucleotides are TGCGCCAGCAGCTGGGGACTAGCGAGACAAGAGACCCAGTACTTC. This gives the protein CASSWGLARQETQYF.

Here the CDR3 DNA reads TGTGCCAGCAGTTTCTTCAAGAACACTGAAGCTTTCTTT. Translated: CASSFFKNTEAFF. The chain links TRBV27 to TRBJ1-1; no firm D call. The CDR3 contains 13 residues. Germline lookup yields CDR1 MNHEY and CDR2 SMNVEV (reference sequence). Trimming stripped 3 bases from V and 1 base from J, with 6 bases between.

This chain connects TRBV2 to TRBJ2-7, with D perhaps matching TRBD2 (6 bases). Per germline, CDR1 SNHLY and CDR2 FYNNEI. CDR3 length: 12 amino acids. Trimming shortened V by 4 bases and J by 7 bases, and 11 bases separated the two germline ends. CDR3 nucleotides: TGTGCCAGCAGTGGCATAGCGGCGGAGCAGTACTTC. This codes for CASSGIAAEQYF.

There are many counts of this clonotype. V and J are TRBV29-1 and TRBJ2-5; D is perhaps TRBD2 (6 bases). The V end lost 1 base, the J end lost 4 bases, and 10 bases lay between the germline ends. Germline CDR1 and CDR2: SQVTM and ANQGSEA. This CDR3 comprises 13 residues. This CDR3 is CSVEVQGGETQYF. CDR3 coding DNA: TGCAGCGTTGAAGTCCAGGGAGGAGAGACCCAGTACTTC.